A single sample gave rise to the 27 T cell receptor beta chains below, sequenced in a study of blood T cell repertoires in COVID-19. Using immunoSEQ multiplex PCR, the repertoire was profiled, and TCRdb retains in-frame clones only, with some absent. The sample lists some 200,000 clones; about nine tenths were seen once. The material sequenced was peripheral blood. The receptors were sampled from a man in his 70s with acute or convalescent COVID-19.

The J gene is TRBJ1-2, the V gene TRBV28; possible D gene TRBD1, 5 bases. Trimming took 6 bases from V and 4 from J, leaving 18 bases between them. CDR3 length equals 15 residues. Germline lookup yields CDR1 MDHEN and CDR2 SYDVKM. CDR3 sequence reads: CASRPRQLGIYGYTF. The CDR3 DNA sequence: TGTGCCAGCAGACCTCGACAGCTGGGCATCTATGGCTACACCTTC.

The rearrangement uses TRBV28 and TRBJ2-1; tentative D call: TRBD1 (6 bases). Germline CDR1 and CDR2: MDHEN and SYDVKM. V was pared by 4 bases and J by 3 bases, with 13 bases between. The CDR3 runs to 15 residues. The CDR3 DNA is TGTGCCAGCAGTTATGGGGGCCGGGGCTACAATGAGCAGTTCTTC. Translated: CASSYGGRGYNEQFF.

The chain couples TRBV7-2 to TRBJ2-5, with a possible D match to TRBD2 (6 bases). This CDR3 comprises 17 residues. The V end lost 2 bases, the J end lost 2 bases, and 18 bases lay between the germline ends. Germline-derived CDR1 and CDR2 are SGHTA and FQGNSA. CDR3 residues: CASSLLGLASLQETQYF. For the CDR3, the DNA is TGTGCCAGCAGCTTACTTGGCCTAGCGTCATTACAAGAGACCCAGTACTTC.

The genes are TRBV7-8 and TRBJ2-7, with 8 bases lining up with TRBD1. Trimming at V came to 6 bases and at J to 5 bases, leaving 6 bases not matched to a gene. CDR3 size: 13 residues. In germline, CDR1 is SGHVS, CDR2 FQNEAQ. Here the CDR3 reads CASSSQGAHEQYF. CDR3 nucleotide sequence: TGTGCCAGCAGTTCGCAGGGGGCCCACGAGCAGTACTTC. Looking up the rest from reference TRBV7-8 and TRBJ2-7 gives the full variable domain: GAGVSQSPRYKVAKRGQDVALRCDPISGHVSLFWYQQALGQGPEFLTYFQNEAQLDKSGLPSDRFFAERPEGSVSTLKIQRTQQEDSAVYLCASSSQGAHEQYFGPGTRLTVT.

The rearrangement links TRBV7-9 to TRBJ2-5; possible D gene TRBD2, 6 bases. The CDR3 has 13 residues. CDR1 is SEHNR, CDR2 FQNEAQ, per germline (reference sequence). The V end was cut by 5 bases, the J end by 2 bases, with 9 bases between. The DNA of the CDR3 is TGTGCCAGCAGCCCTAGCGTACAAGAGACCCAGTACTTC. Amino acids: CASSPSVQETQYF. Complete variable domain (other parts from reference TRBV7-9 and TRBJ2-5): DTGVSQNPRHKITKRGQNVTFRCDPISEHNRLYWYRQTLGQGPEFLTYFQNEAQLEKSRLLSDRFSAERPKGSFSTLEIQRTEQGDSAMYLCASSPSVQETQYFGPGTRLLVL.

This chain joins TRBV6-5 and TRBJ2-2; 7 nucleotides line up with TRBD1. V lost 7 bases to trimming and J lost 3 bases; unmatched junction nucleotides: 5. From germline, CDR1 is MNHEY and CDR2 SVGAGI. The CDR3 sequence is 14 residues long. DNA for the CDR3: TGTGCCAGCATCCGACAGGGCGACACCGGGGAGCTGTTTTTT. Encoded protein: CASIRQGDTGELFF.

V is TRBV30 and J is TRBJ1-4; no firm D call. Germline CDR1 and CDR2: GTSNPN and SVGIG (reference sequence). V lost 7 bases to trimming and J lost 8 bases, with 17 bases between them. The CDR3 loop spans 13 amino acids. In DNA, the CDR3 is TGTGCCTCCCGCAGGCAGGATTGGGAAAAACTGTTTTTT. Amino acid sequence: CASRRQDWEKLFF.

V gene TRBV3-1 (or the pseudogene TRBV3-2) combines with J gene TRBJ2-1; 11 bases fit TRBD2. Germline CDR1 reads LGHDT; CDR2 reads YNNKEL (reference sequence). The ends lost 4 bases at V and 5 bases at J; junction bases unmatched: 4. CDR3 length: 15 residues. The CDR3 DNA follows: TGTGCCAGCAGCCCTCCGGGACTAGCGGACAATGAGCAGTTCTTC. This gives the protein CASSPPGLADNEQFF.

This clone has just one count. V and J are TRBV29-1 and TRBJ1-2; D may be TRBD1 (6 bases). Looked up from germline, CDR1 is SQVTM and CDR2 is ANQGSEA. Trimming pared 2 bases from V and 6 bases from J, leaving 10 bases between. This CDR3 spans 12 amino acids. The CDR3, as DNA: TGCAGCGTTGAAAGGACAGATGATGGCTACACCTTC. Encoded protein: CSVERTDDGYTF.

The chain employs TRBV2 and TRBJ2-5; maybe TRBD1 (6 bases). CDR1 is SNHLY and CDR2 is FYNNEI in the germline V gene. Trimming removed 4 bases at V and 4 bases at J, with 13 bases between. This CDR3 region has 14 residues. CDR3 sequence reads: CASSANTGRETQYF. As DNA, the CDR3 is TGTGCCAGCAGTGCCAATACAGGGAGAGAGACCCAGTACTTC.

On this clone: One end of the junction varies from germline; a read error may be responsible. The chain links TRBV27 to TRBJ2-7; D unresolved. This CDR3 has 14 amino acids. Germline V gene sequence: CDR1 MNHEY, CDR2 SMNVEV (reference sequence). CDR3 in DNA: TGTGCCAGCAGTTTGTTGACAACGTCCTCCGAGCAGTACTTC. It yields the protein CASSLLTTSSEQYF.

The chain uses TRBV5-1 and TRBJ2-1; weak D call: TRBD2 (6 bases). This CDR3 is 14 amino acids long. With 3 bases removed from V and 3 bases from J, the gap between germline ends came to 10 bases. From germline, CDR1 is SGHRS and CDR2 YFSETQ. This chain's CDR3 is CASSSGTGYNEQFF. As DNA, the CDR3 is TGCGCCAGCAGCTCCGGGACTGGCTACAATGAGCAGTTCTTC.

CDR3 DNA: TGTGCCAGCAGCGGGGCCGGATTCTATGGCTACACCTTC. It yields the protein CASSGAGFYGYTF. The rearrangement links TRBV9 to TRBJ1-2; unclear D gene. The V end lost 3 bases, the J end lost 4 bases, and 10 bases lay between the germline ends. This CDR3 contains 13 residues. CDR1 and CDR2 from the germline V gene are SGDLS and YYNGEE.

V gene TRBV7-9 combines with J gene TRBJ1-3; TRBD1 aligns across 8 bases. V shed 5 bases and J 2 bases; nucleotides not matched to a gene: 8. The V gene's germline CDR1 is SEHNR and CDR2 FQNEAQ (reference sequence). The length of the CDR3 is 16 residues. CDR3 in DNA: TGTGCCAGCAGCCTTGGACAGGGCCCCACTGGAAACACCATATATTTT. This codes for CASSLGQGPTGNTIYF. The whole variable domain, filled in from reference TRBV7-9 and TRBJ1-3, reads DTGVSQNPRHKITKRGQNVTFRCDPISEHNRLYWYRQTLGQGPEFLTYFQNEAQLEKSRLLSDRFSAERPKGSFSTLEIQRTEQGDSAMYLCASSLGQGPTGNTIYFGEGSWLTVV.

The V call is TRBV4-1, the J call TRBJ2-5; 10 bases are shared with TRBD1. Germline V CDR1 and CDR2: MGHRA, YSYEKL. CDR3 size: 14 residues. The junction had 3 bases not matched to a gene; V was cut back by 4 bases and J by 4 bases. This chain's CDR3 is CASSRDRGLETQYF. CDR3 sequence (DNA): TGCGCCAGCAGCCGAGACAGGGGGCTAGAGACCCAGTACTTC.

The chain employs TRBV5-1 and TRBJ2-7; TRBD1 might be the D (6 bases). This CDR3 has 15 residues. Trimming removed 5 bases from V and 3 bases from J, with 18 bases in between. Germline V gene sequence: CDR1 SGHRS, CDR2 YFSETQ. DNA for the CDR3: TGCGCCAGCAGTTCTGACAGGTCCCTACTCTACGAGCAGTACTTC. Residues: CASSSDRSLLYEQYF.

The rearrangement uses TRBV7-9 and TRBJ1-3; no clear D. The V and J ends lost 5 bases and 8 bases respectively, with 16 bases between them. Looked up from germline, CDR1 is SEHNR and CDR2 is FQNEAQ (reference sequence). The CDR3 extends over 14 amino acids. CDR3 sequence reads: CASSPPGPRDTIYF. The DNA for the CDR3 is TGTGCCAGCAGCCCACCCGGACCGAGGGACACCATATATTTT.

This clone was recorded a few times. The V call is TRBV5-4, the J call TRBJ2-1; 9 bases map to TRBD2. With 3 bases clipped from V and 9 bases from J, the junction kept 10 bases outside the gene matches. CDR3 size: 15 residues. The V gene's germline CDR1 is SGHNT and CDR2 YYREEE (reference sequence). CDR3 nucleotide sequence: TGTGCCAGCAGCTCCGGGACTAGCCTAATGGGTGAGCAGTTCTTC. Encoded protein: CASSSGTSLMGEQFF. The full variable domain, rest sourced from reference TRBV5-4 and TRBJ2-1, is ETGVTQSPTHLIKTRGQQVTLRCSSQSGHNTVSWYQQALGQGPQFIFQYYREEENGRGNFPPRFSGLQFPNYSSELNVNALELDDSALYLCASSSGTSLMGEQFFGPGTRLTVL.

The rearrangement links TRBV27 to TRBJ1-1; the D gene is possibly TRBD1 (5 bases). Germline V lookup: CDR1 MNHEY, CDR2 SMNVEV (reference sequence). V was clipped by 0 bases and J by 0 bases, with 11 bases between them. The CDR3 is 16 residues long. The CDR3 spells CASSLSTVLMNTEAFF. In DNA form, the CDR3 reads TGTGCCAGCAGTTTATCGACAGTTCTCATGAACACTGAAGCTTTCTTT.

J is TRBJ2-1 and V is TRBV7-3, with a tentative D call TRBD2 (5 bases). From germline, CDR1 is SGHTA and CDR2 FQGTGA. Trimming took off 2 bases at V and 6 bases at J, with 14 bases between the two ends. The CDR3 contains 15 residues. CDR3 amino acids: CASSLLPRTSNEQFF. CDR3 nucleotides: TGTGCCAGCAGCTTACTCCCACGGACTTCCAATGAGCAGTTCTTC.

This chain uses TRBV9 with TRBJ2-1; 9 bases map to TRBD1. CDR3 length: 16 residues. V shed 1 base, J shed 4 bases, and the junction held 6 bases outside the gene matches. In germline, CDR1 is SGDLS, CDR2 YYNGEE. For the CDR3, the DNA is TGTGCCAGCAGCGTAACCGGGACAGGGACTTACAATGAGCAGTTCTTC. This sequence encodes CASSVTGTGTYNEQFF.

V gene TRBV6-2 or TRBV6-3 combines with J gene TRBJ2-7; 9 bases are a match to TRBD1. With V trimmed by 6 bases and J by 3 bases, 12 bases remained unmatched. Germline V gene sequence: CDR1 MNHEY, CDR2 SVGEGT. The CDR3 length is 16 residues. The CDR3 region has the DNA TGTGCCAGCAGCCCTTACGGCCCGGGACAGGGCTACGAGCAGTACTTC. This encodes CASSPYGPGQGYEQYF.

The CDR3 protein is CASSLSGETDTQYF. DNA for the CDR3: TGTGCCAGCTCACTCTCTGGGGAGACAGATACGCAGTATTTT. The chain joins TRBV18 to TRBJ2-3; D perhaps matches TRBD2 (5 bases). V dropped 4 bases and J dropped 3 bases, with 11 bases sitting between them. Germline values: CDR1 KGHSH, CDR2 LQKENI. This CDR3 spans 14 amino acids.

This chain connects TRBV2 to TRBJ2-1; possibly TRBD2 for D (6 bases). Trimming cost V 3 bases and J 6 bases, with 24 bases left between them. The germline CDR1 and CDR2 sequences are SNHLY and FYNNEI. There are 18 residues in the CDR3. CDR3 nucleotide sequence: TGTGCCAGCAGTGACGGTATTTGGGCGACCGGGACTCTCAATGAGCAGTTCTTC. It is translated as CASSDGIWATGTLNEQFF. Drawing the rest from reference TRBV2 and TRBJ2-1, the complete variable domain is EPEVTQTPSHQVTQMGQEVILRCVPISNHLYFYWYRQILGQKVEFLVSFYNNEISEKSEIFDDQFSVERPDGSNFTLKIRSTKLEDSAMYFCASSDGIWATGTLNEQFFGPGTRLTVL.

The chain employs TRBV27 and TRBJ1-6; D call uncertain. The V and J ends lost 4 bases and 4 bases respectively, with 14 bases between them. The CDR3 sequence is 16 residues long. From germline, CDR1 is MNHEY and CDR2 SMNVEV (reference sequence). In DNA, the CDR3 is TGTGCCAGCAGTTCCGCGGTCTTGATGTATAATTCACCCCTCCACTTT. As protein: CASSSAVLMYNSPLHF.

The V gene is TRBV28, the J gene TRBJ1-5; unclear D gene. Trimming took 6 bases from V and 12 from J, leaving 12 bases between them. This CDR3 is 11 amino acids long. CDR1 MDHEN and CDR2 SYDVKM come from the germline V gene. CDR3 loop: CASSRGDYQHF. The CDR3 bases are TGTGCCAGCAGCCGGGGTGATTACCAGCATTTT.

The genes are TRBV5-1 and TRBJ2-3, with D possibly TRBD1 on 5 matching bases. The germline V gene encodes CDR1 SGHRS and CDR2 YFSETQ. The CDR3 is 14 residues long. The V end lost 0 bases, the J end lost 4 bases, and 9 bases lay between the germline ends. In DNA, the CDR3 is TGCGCCAGCAGCTTGGGGACACCACCAGATACGCAGTATTTT. Translating it yields CASSLGTPPDTQYF.